The TCR beta chain under discussion was sequenced for a study of cytomegalovirus exposure and HLA in healthy donors (dated by TCRdb to the late 2010s). General notes on the study: An earlier analysis of 587 of the donors reported 250 to 350 Gb of sequence data and more than 90 million unique TCR beta sequences from about 179 million T cells. Typing coverage differed by locus: A, B, C, DRB1 and DQB1 were typed in about 629-640 donors, DQA1 in around 500, DPA1 in 600 to 610, and DPB1 in 472. To decide whether each TCR beta V gene segment behaved as functional or pseudogenic, an earlier analysis of some 540 of the donors relied on high-throughput TCR beta sequencing. The study aimed to test whether signatures of past pathogen exposure could be identified by cataloging public T cell receptors. Around 320 gigabases of sequencing data and 78 million or so unique TCR sequences were included in an early release covering about 700 HLA-typed donors. Donor age, sex, ethnicity and CMV serostatus were collected together with the repertoire data. Four to six DR-DQ haplotypes were handled as single units for association and clustering, since linkage in the cohort was strong. The study used immunosequencing to profile the T cell repertoires of approximately 640 subjects and linked those repertoires to cytomegalovirus serostatus. Class I and class II HLA loci were covered by the typing at four-digit resolution. The study combined high-throughput TCR immunosequencing, statistical association of individual TCRs with disease status, and machine learning to predict cytomegalovirus infection status. Among the 398 genotyped donors, about 85% belonged to the genetic ancestry cluster associated with self-reported Caucasian donors. Genome-wide SNP genotypes for about 65% of the 666 donors were used in a later genetic analysis, which treated that subset as a discovery cohort. Every discovery cohort repertoire had been produced on one sequencing platform. Rather than drawing on any new phenotypic data, the later analysis identified candidate immune exposures from TCR beta sequences and the way those sequences occurred across donors. On average, 235,054 unique TCR beta nucleotide sequences were sequenced per donor among some 430 genotyped donors of the cohort, with 15% to 20% of those sequences being non-productive. To study patterns of TCR occurrence, a later analysis re-analyzed previously published TCR beta repertoires from 550 to 800 donors and added high-resolution HLA genotyping. Along with the roughly 610-subject first cohort, a separate validation cohort of roughly 110 different subjects was used. What the authors observed across the whole study: Linkage disequilibrium might explain the correlated functional status among segregating V segments, but an unknown experimental factor could not be ruled out. In a later genetic analysis, fewer N-insertions in productive TCRs were reported among donors in an Asian-associated ancestry cluster than the roughly 640-donor mean. A cluster of highly shared sequence variants was judged likely to represent a technical artifact of the sequencing pipeline. The only immune exposure information available for the cohort was CMV serostatus. Sequencing depth was assumed to be roughly uniform across donors in the presence/absence analyses, though that assumption may not hold. The authors suggested that the approach could potentially be extended to other disease states and immunological phenotypes. The cohort was sequenced for TCR beta chains only, and without alpha or paired-chain data the features that could be detected were limited. In an earlier analysis of around 600 of the donors, most TCR beta V segments were observed in productive rearrangements about 87% or about 30% of the time, broadly matching IMGT annotations. In the study, about 150 TCR beta chains were listed as associated with cytomegalovirus. A later analysis found that TCR association rates varied across HLA loci, with DRB1 alleles showing the most associated TCRs and HLA-C alleles the fewest. Some IMGT-functional V segments, including TRBV6-2 and TRBV6-3, could not be told apart with the 87-base-pair reads, so those segments were excluded. Because HLA typing was unavailable for some donors at each locus, only the typed subset was used in association tests. Because counts were too low, seventeen rarely observed V segments, including chromosome 9 orphons, were left out of the earlier analysis of 500 to 750 of the donors. According to a later analysis, parvovirus B19, influenza, CMV and Epstein-Barr virus appeared linked to several top co-occurrence clusters. The classifier was reported to diagnose cytomegalovirus status with high specificity and sensitivity in both the original and validation cohorts. A further reported finding was that TCR beta sequences accurately predicted the HLA-A and HLA-B alleles for most subjects in the first cohort. A few of the identified cytomegalovirus-associated TCR beta chains were confirmed in vitro to be specific for cytomegalovirus antigens. In a later analysis, some 18,000 TCR beta sequences were associated with specific HLA alleles at a false discovery rate of 0.05. Most TCR sequences were observed very rarely across donors, whereas some public TCRs were present in many individuals. A later analysis found that most CMV-associated TCR beta chains appeared HLA-restricted, with HLA associations seemingly driven largely by CMV exposure. When HLA alleles, especially DR and DQ, strongly co-occurred, attributing TCR associations to individual alleles was difficult. A later genetic analysis associated a missense DCLRE1C variant with V-gene and J-gene trimming of TCR beta chains, and an independent cohort replicated the association. A later analysis found that HLA-associated TCR beta chains were more clonally expanded and had lower generation probabilities than equally common non-associated chains.

The CDR3 has 13 amino acids, counting the end cysteine and phenylalanine. Only the CDR3 region is kept as DNA, spanning 39 bases read in frame from base 1. CDR1 and CDR2, per the germline V gene, are ENHRY and SYGVKD. Relative to germline, V is 6 bases shorter and J is 7 bases shorter, with 12 bases between their ends. This clone turned up a few times. The antigen it binds to is not known. The input lacks base qualities; no much larger clone sits a single base away. Libraries were built with the immunoSEQ multiplex PCR assay. For the multiplex PCR, a mixture combining 60 forward primers for TCR Vbeta segments and 13 reverse primers for TCR Jbeta segments was used. The CDR3 region of rearranged TCR beta genes was amplified from genomic DNA with a multiplex PCR assay. On the Illumina HiSeq System, the amplified TCR beta libraries were sequenced as 87-base-pair reads. The authors' analysis ran thus. In a later analysis, approximately 74 million unique TCR beta chains were counted across the 650 to 700 repertoires, and roughly 9.9 million of these chains were shared by at least two donors. Raw reads were error-corrected and collapsed into unique sequences with a nearest-neighbor algorithm that merged closely related sequences to remove PCR and sequencing errors. Alignment of CDR3 sequences to IMGT reference sequences was used to assign V, D and J gene segments. Each retained sequence needed at least a six-nucleotide match to both a V gene segment and a J gene segment. Rearrangements were called productive when the CDR3 lacked stop codons and stayed in frame with V and J; all others were non-productive. Following IMGT convention, CDR3 was defined as the stretch from the second conserved V-encoded cysteine to the conserved J-encoded phenylalanine. The earlier analysis of about 590 of the donors excluded sequences that lacked an unambiguous match to a single V gene segment. An earlier analysis of several hundred of the donors called V segments functional above 56.7% productive rearrangements and segregating when the between-donor standard deviation exceeded 5%. A statistical classification framework was built for diagnosing cytomegalovirus status from the catalog of TCR beta chain sequences. In a later analysis, V and J genes were assigned by comparing TCR nucleotide sequences against IMGT/GENE-DB human TR gene sequences. Using the TCRdist pipeline, a later analysis assigned CDR3 sequences along with most-parsimonious VDJ recombination scenarios. In a later analysis, every TCR beta chain was defined by the combination of its CDR3 amino acid sequence and its V-gene family, and reads without a unique V-gene family were dropped. As a way to deal with suspected cross-contamination and a sequencing artifact, a later analysis dropped hundreds of nucleotide sequences that were highly shared and had low generation probability. In a later analysis, a clonal expansion index was calculated for each public chain from normalized within-repertoire ranks of inferred template counts. In a later analysis, generation probabilities were computed with a VDJ recombination model fitted to out-of-frame rearrangements, and the resulting probabilities were checked against IGoR. Hypergeometric tests were used in a later analysis to score TCR-TCR, TCR-HLA and TCR-CMV co-occurrence, with a repertoire-size bias correction applied to the TCR pairs. False discovery rates were estimated in a later analysis by permuting HLA or CMV assignments 20 times. In a later analysis, co-occurring TCRs were grouped with DBSCAN, and TCRdist sequence similarity was added when clustering was performed within HLA-allele-positive subsets. Repertoires with fewer than 30,000 or more than 120,000 public chains, plus five repertoires with anomalous nucleotide sharing, were excluded from co-occurrence clustering. Drawn from immuneACCESS, this table holds only the in-frame rearrangements with V and J called that TCRdb kept. Clones are partly lost; checked studies trace under half to an unresolved V gene and leave the rest unexplained. V and J calls and clone size follow that table, whereas D and trimming were derived from the DNA. Counted in this sample were 130,000 or so clones; about 8.5% of them appeared once. 5% to 7% of the sample is held by the ten biggest clonotypes.

The cohort comprised 670 or so healthy bone marrow donors. At the time of sampling, all cohort members were nominally healthy, though unrecorded immune exposures were likely present. The donor was CMV seronegative and belonged to the group of several hundred seronegative cohort members. A peripheral blood sample was provided by each donor, and peripheral blood mononuclear cells were used for TCR beta sequencing. The Qiagen DNeasy Blood Extraction Kit was used to extract genomic DNA from the blood cell samples. This sequence was found in a man aged 40-49 years in good health and CMV-seronegative. This chain joins TRBV10-3 to TRBJ2-2; TRBD2 is possibly the D segment (5 matching bases). Sequencing was done on a sample of PBMCs. CDR3 reads: CAISVSGIGELFF. Read as DNA, the sequence is TGTGCCATCAGCGTTTCGGGGATCGGGGAGCTGTTTTTT.